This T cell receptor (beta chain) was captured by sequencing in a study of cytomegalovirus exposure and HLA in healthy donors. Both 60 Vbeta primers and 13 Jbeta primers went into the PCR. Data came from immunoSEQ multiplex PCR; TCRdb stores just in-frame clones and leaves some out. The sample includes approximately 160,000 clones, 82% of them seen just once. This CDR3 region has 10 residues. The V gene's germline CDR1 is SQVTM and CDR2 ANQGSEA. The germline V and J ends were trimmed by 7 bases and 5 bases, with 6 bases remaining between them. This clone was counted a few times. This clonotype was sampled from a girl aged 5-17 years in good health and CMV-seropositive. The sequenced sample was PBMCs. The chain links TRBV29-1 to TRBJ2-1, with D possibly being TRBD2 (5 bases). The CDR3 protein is CSALDNEQFF. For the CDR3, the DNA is TGCAGCGCACTAGACAATGAGCAGTTCTTC.